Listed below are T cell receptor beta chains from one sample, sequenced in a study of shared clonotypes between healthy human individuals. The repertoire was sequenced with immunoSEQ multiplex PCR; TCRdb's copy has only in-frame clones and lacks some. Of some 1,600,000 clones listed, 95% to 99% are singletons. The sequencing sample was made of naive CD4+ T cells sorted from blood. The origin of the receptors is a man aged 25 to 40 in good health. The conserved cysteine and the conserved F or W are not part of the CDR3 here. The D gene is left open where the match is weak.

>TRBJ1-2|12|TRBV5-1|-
ASSWGPTIYGYT
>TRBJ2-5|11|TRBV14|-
ASSFYSKETQY
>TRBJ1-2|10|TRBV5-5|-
ASSLSNYGYT
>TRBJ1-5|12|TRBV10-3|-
AISESRVNQPQH
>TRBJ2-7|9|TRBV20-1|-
SARLVYEQY
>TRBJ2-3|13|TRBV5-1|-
ASSFVPSNTDTQY
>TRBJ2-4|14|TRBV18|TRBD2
ASSPWASGPRNIQY
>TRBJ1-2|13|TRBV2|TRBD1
ASIRSTGVIYGYT
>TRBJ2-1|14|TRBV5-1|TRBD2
ASSAVLAGVNNEQF
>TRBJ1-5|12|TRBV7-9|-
ASSSGRPNQPQH
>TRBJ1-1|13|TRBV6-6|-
ASSYIGQMNTEAF
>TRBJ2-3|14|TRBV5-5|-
ASSLNQGSSTDTQY
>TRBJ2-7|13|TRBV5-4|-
ASSLEVGFATEQY
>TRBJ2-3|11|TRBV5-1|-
ASRSGDSDTQY
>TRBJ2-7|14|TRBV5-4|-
ASSLASAGFGYEQY
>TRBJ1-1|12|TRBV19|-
ASSSGYLNTEAF
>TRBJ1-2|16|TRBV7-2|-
ASSSSPSTRKPLYGYT
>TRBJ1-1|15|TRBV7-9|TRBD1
ASARLGTGGAYTEAF
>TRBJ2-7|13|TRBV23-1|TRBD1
ASSYPGDRGFEQY
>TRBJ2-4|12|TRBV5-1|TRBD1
ASSLVGTGDIQY
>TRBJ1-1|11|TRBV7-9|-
ASSLEVDTEAF
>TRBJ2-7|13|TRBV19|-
ASSRTALLRDEQY
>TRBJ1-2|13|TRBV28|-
ASSWAGQGAYGYT
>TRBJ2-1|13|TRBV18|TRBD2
ASSPPSGGFNEQF
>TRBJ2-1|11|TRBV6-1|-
ASSEYYGIEQF